The source of this T cell receptor (beta chain) is a study of TIL therapy for anti-PD-1-resistant metastatic lung cancer. The immunoSEQ assay was v3. TCRdb keeps only in-frame clones here, not all; method: immunoSEQ multiplex PCR. The table shows around 30,000 clones, with 74% occurring only once. This sample's time point: pre-treatment sample, taken before nivolumab and TIL therapy. Remarks on this clone: The junction differs from germline at one of its ends, possibly a read error.

Germline CDR1 SGHTA, CDR2 FQGNSA. The CDR3 loop spans 16 amino acids. The sample here was blood, taken at baseline. The receptor was isolated from a woman aged 25 to 80 with non-small cell lung cancer. The V and J genes are TRBV7-2 and TRBJ2-2, with TRBD2 identical over 10 bases. CDR3: CASSLLAGAFTRELFF. In DNA, the CDR3 is TGTGCCAGCAGCTTACTAGCGGGGGCCTTCACCCGGGAGCTGTTTTTT.